Below, 21 T cell receptor beta chains from the same sample are listed, as sequenced in a study of blood T cell repertoires in COVID-19. Assay used: immunoSEQ multiplex PCR; TCRdb lists only in-frame clones, some missing. The sample lists 250,000 or so clones, about 90% occurring once. Sequenced input: PBMCs or T cells enriched from blood (not recorded which). The receptor source for this set is a woman aged 25 to 39 with acute COVID-19.

This rearrangement joins TRBV11-2 to TRBJ1-3; D possibly corresponds to TRBD1 (6 bases). The V end was cut by 2 bases, the J end by 4 bases, with 12 bases between. Germline CDR1 is SGHAT and CDR2 is FQNNGV. The CDR3 runs 15 residues. Here the CDR3 reads CASSLNTGNGNTIYF. In nucleotides, the CDR3 is TGTGCCAGCAGCTTAAATACAGGGAACGGAAACACCATATATTTT.

The DNA of the CDR3 is TGTGCCAGCAGCAGTGTTTGGGGGGGCGGCTACAATGAGCAGTTCTTC. Residues: CASSSVWGGGYNEQFF. The chain has TRBV28 and TRBJ2-1; weak D call: TRBD2 (7 bases). V lost 6 bases and J lost 3, with 18 bases in between. Germline V gene data show CDR1 as MDHEN and CDR2 as SYDVKM. This CDR3 is 16 amino acids long.

This chain uses TRBV27 with TRBJ1-1, with no clear D. This CDR3 has 13 amino acids. V lost 5 bases and J 5 bases, leaving 12 bases between the germline ends. Germline V gene sequence: CDR1 MNHEY, CDR2 SMNVEV (reference sequence). The CDR3 loop is CASSVGRGTEAFF. In DNA, the CDR3 is TGTGCCAGCAGTGTAGGTCGAGGGACTGAAGCTTTCTTT.

This clone was detected once. The rearrangement uses TRBV7-9 and TRBJ2-7; TRBD1 matches at 11 bases. V was pared by 5 bases and J by 1 base, with 4 bases of the junction left unmatched. CDR1 is SEHNR, CDR2 FQNEAQ, per germline (reference sequence). This CDR3 has 15 residues. The CDR3 bases are TGTGCCAGCAGCGTGGGGACAGGGGGGTCCTACGAGCAGTACTTC. Its translation is CASSVGTGGSYEQYF.

This chain joins TRBV27 and TRBJ2-3; 10 bases map to TRBD2. CDR1 and CDR2 (germline): MNHEY, SMNVEV (reference sequence). The CDR3 length is 19 residues. The V and J ends lost 0 bases and 2 bases, in that order; junction bases with no gene match: 11. The CDR3: CASSLSYVYLAGVTDTQYF. CDR3 nucleotides: TGTGCCAGCAGTTTATCGTATGTCTATCTAGCGGGGGTCACAGATACGCAGTATTTT.

J is TRBJ2-2 and V is TRBV27, with TRBD1 identical over 7 bases. CDR1 is MNHEY and CDR2 is SMNVEV in the germline V gene (reference sequence). The V gene end was trimmed by 6 bases and the J gene end by 3 bases; junction bases not matched to a gene: 4. The CDR3 loop spans 14 amino acids. In nucleotides, the CDR3 is TGTGCCAGCAGCCTGGGACAGTACACCGGGGAGCTGTTTTTT. As protein: CASSLGQYTGELFF.

The V and J genes are TRBV12-3 or TRBV12-4 and TRBJ1-2; D not resolved. V lost 0 bases, J lost 6 bases, and 8 bases lay in between. The CDR3 runs to 13 residues. For the CDR3, the DNA is TGTGCCAGCAGTTTAGCGCGGGAGAATGGCTACACCTTC. This translates into CASSLARENGYTF.

This clone appeared once. The chain is built from TRBV25-1 and TRBJ2-1, with D possibly TRBD2 on 6 matching bases. The CDR3 totals 17 residues. In germline, CDR1 is MGHDK, CDR2 SYGVNS. Trimming left V 5 bases short and J 0 bases short, with 17 bases between. The CDR3 is CASSRQSGPSSYNEQFF. The CDR3 DNA sequence: TGTGCCAGCAGTCGACAAAGCGGGCCGAGCTCCTACAATGAGCAGTTCTTC.

The rearrangement uses TRBV7-2 and TRBJ2-7, with D possibly being TRBD2 (5 bases). The CDR3 has 14 residues. The ends were cut back, 2 bases at V and 6 bases at J, with 14 bases in the middle. CDR1 and CDR2 (germline): SGHTA, FQGNSA. The CDR3 is CASSLNSDFSEQYF. The CDR3 DNA reads TGTGCCAGCAGCTTAAATAGCGACTTCTCCGAGCAGTACTTC.

This chain uses TRBV18 with TRBJ2-7; 8 bases match TRBD1. The V gene's germline CDR1 is KGHSH and CDR2 LQKENI. The V and J ends lost 3 bases and 2 bases, in that order; junction bases with no gene match: 6. The CDR3 contains 15 residues. This CDR3 reads CASSPPGQAPYEQYF. The CDR3 coding sequence is TGTGCCAGCTCACCTCCGGGACAGGCTCCCTACGAGCAGTACTTC.

The table lists this clone with a count of one. The chain is built from TRBV11-2 and TRBJ2-1; TRBD2 matches 11 bases. In germline, CDR1 is SGHAT, CDR2 FQNNGV. CDR3 size: 17 residues. The junction had 6 bases not matched to a gene; V was cut back by 3 bases and J by 2 bases. The CDR3 loop reads CASSFVAGGHTYNEQFF. The CDR3 DNA reads TGTGCCAGCAGCTTTGTAGCGGGAGGGCACACCTACAATGAGCAGTTCTTC.

Turning to this clone: Distinct nucleotide sequences in the sample also encode this CDR3. The V gene is TRBV30, the J gene TRBJ1-6; the match to TRBD1 covers 8 bases. The CDR3 runs 14 residues. The V gene's germline CDR1 is GTSNPN and CDR2 SVGIG (reference sequence). Germline trimming cut 3 bases from V and 7 bases from J; bases unmatched to any gene: 5. The CDR3 DNA follows: TGTGCCTGGAGCCTAGGACAGGGAAATTCACCCCTCCACTTT. Translated, it gives CAWSLGQGNSPLHF.

The CDR3: CATSPSTSGTYEQYF. DNA for the CDR3: TGTGCCACCAGTCCGTCGACTAGCGGCACCTACGAGCAGTACTTC. The chain has TRBV24-1 and TRBJ2-7; 9 nucleotides agree with TRBD2. V shed 6 bases, J shed 2 bases, and the junction held 7 bases outside the gene matches. Germline V lookup: CDR1 KGHDR, CDR2 SFDVKD. This CDR3 is built from 15 residues.

The chain is built from TRBV28 and TRBJ2-3, with TRBD2 as a possible D gene (5 bases). Trimming left V 1 base short and J 4 bases short, with 9 bases between. The CDR3 spans 14 residues. Germline CDR1 is MDHEN and CDR2 is SYDVKM. CDR3 nucleotide sequence: TGTGCCAGCAGTTTATACTTAGCGTCAGATACGCAGTATTTT. Its protein product is CASSLYLASDTQYF.

This clone was seen just once. The chain carries TRBV6-5 and TRBJ1-6; D may be TRBD1 (5 bases). Trimming removed 10 bases from V and 5 bases from J, with 12 bases in between. Germline-derived CDR1 and CDR2 are MNHEY and SVGAGI. The length of the CDR3 is 13 residues. CDR3 in DNA: TGTGCCACCCCGACAGAAAATAATTCACCCCTCCACTTT. Residues: CATPTENNSPLHF.

V is TRBV4-3 and J is TRBJ2-6; 7 bases fit TRBD2. The CDR3 runs 18 residues. Trimming removed 0 bases from V and 0 bases from J; junction bases left unmatched: 5. Germline V gene sequence: CDR1 LGHNA, CDR2 YSLEER. The CDR3 loop reads CASSQDRTGGSGANVLTF. The CDR3 DNA follows: TGCGCCAGCAGCCAAGATAGAACGGGGGGCTCTGGGGCCAACGTCCTGACTTTC.

This rearrangement joins TRBV4-1 to TRBJ2-2; TRBD1 might be the D (5 bases). This CDR3 is 15 amino acids long. Germline CDR1 and CDR2: MGHRA and YSYEKL. V was pared by 4 bases and J by 1 base, with 10 bases between. The chain's CDR3 is CASSPPGQNTGELFF. CDR3 DNA: TGCGCCAGCAGCCCGCCTGGACAGAACACCGGGGAGCTGTTTTTT.

This chain links TRBV10-3 with TRBJ2-3; 8 bases map to TRBD2. This CDR3 contains 16 residues. The V gene end was trimmed by 4 bases and the J gene end by 0 bases; junction bases not matched to a gene: 6. Per the germline V gene, CDR1 is ENHRY and CDR2 is SYGVKD. This CDR3 is CAISAELAASTDTQYF. DNA for the CDR3: TGTGCCATCAGTGCTGAACTAGCGGCAAGCACAGATACGCAGTATTTT.

This chain uses TRBV28 with TRBJ2-7; D gene ambiguous. This CDR3 comprises 14 residues. Trimming removed 5 bases at V and 5 bases at J, with 16 bases between. Germline-derived CDR1 and CDR2 are MDHEN and SYDVKM. The CDR3 DNA sequence: TGTGCCAGCAGTCCCGTTGAGGAAACTAACGAGCAGTACTTC. Its translation is CASSPVEETNEQYF.

V gene TRBV4-1 combines with J gene TRBJ2-7; 11 bases are a match to TRBD1. The germline gives CDR1 MGHRA, CDR2 YSYEKL. The ends lost 4 bases at V and 5 bases at J; junction bases unmatched: 4. CDR3 length equals 14 residues. In DNA, the CDR3 is TGCGCCAGCAGCCCGGGACAGGGGGACGACGAGCAGTACTTC. It specifies CASSPGQGDDEQYF.

CDR3 region: CASSRGGWRESAYEQYF. In nucleotides, the CDR3 is TGTGCCAGCAGCCGAGGGGGATGGCGGGAGAGCGCCTACGAGCAGTACTTC. J is TRBJ2-7 and V is TRBV11-2, with D tentatively TRBD2 (7 bases). The CDR3 length is 17 residues. The V end was cut by 5 bases, the J end by 2 bases, with 22 bases between. Looked up from germline, CDR1 is SGHAT and CDR2 is FQNNGV. Looking up the rest from reference TRBV11-2 and TRBJ2-7 gives the full variable domain: EAGVAQSPRYKIIEKRQSVAFWCNPISGHATLYWYQQILGQGPKLLIQFQNNGVVDDSQLPKDRFSAERLKGVDSTLKIQPAKLEDSAVYLCASSRGGWRESAYEQYFGPGTRLTVT.